The rows below give T cell receptor beta chains drawn from one sample of a study of blood T cell repertoires in COVID-19. TCRdb's table, derived via immunoSEQ multiplex PCR, lists solely in-frame clones and lacks some. The table includes around 370,000 clones, roughly 86% detected once. Sample: peripheral blood. The origin of the receptors is a woman in her 70s with COVID-19, enrolled during active disease. Both conserved end residues are part of each CDR3. Fields, in order: V gene, J gene, clone size, D gene, CDR3 protein, CDR3 DNA. A D gene is named only where the DNA matches it firmly. Part of the rows lack a size; the others show once, few, many or a class for expanded clones.

TRBV2,TRBJ2-7,-,-,CASSEQGSSYEQYF,TGTGCCAGCAGTGAACAGGGCTCCTCCTACGAGCAGTACTTC
TRBV12-3/TRBV12-4,TRBJ1-2,-,-,CASSLRAEHGYTF,TGTGCCAGCAGTTTGAGGGCGGAACATGGCTACACCTTC
TRBV19,TRBJ2-7,-,TRBD1,CASSFTGQGPYEQYF,TGTGCCAGTAGTTTCACCGGACAGGGGCCATACGAGCAGTACTTC
TRBV11-2,TRBJ2-7,-,-,CASSSGTPYEQYF,TGTGCCAGCAGTTCCGGGACTCCCTACGAGCAGTACTTC
TRBV28,TRBJ2-2,-,TRBD1,CASSQQGAKTGELFF,TGTGCCAGCAGTCAACAGGGGGCAAAGACCGGGGAGCTGTTTTTT
TRBV5-1,TRBJ2-5,few,-,CASSLGNGETQYF,TGCGCCAGCAGCTTGGGCAACGGGGAGACCCAGTACTTC
TRBV4-1,TRBJ2-7,-,TRBD2,CASSPGLGYYEQYF,TGCGCCAGCAGCCCTGGACTAGGGTACTACGAGCAGTACTTC
TRBV2,TRBJ2-3,-,TRBD2,CAPRGLAGTDTQYF,TGTGCCCCCAGAGGACTAGCGGGCACAGATACGCAGTATTTT
TRBV18,TRBJ1-1,few,TRBD1,CASSPETGVTEAFF,TGTGCCAGCTCACCGGAGACAGGGGTCACTGAAGCTTTCTTT
TRBV23-1,TRBJ2-1,-,-,CASSQSSDRWEQFF,TGCGCCAGCAGTCAATCTTCCGATCGGTGGGAGCAGTTCTTC
TRBV30,TRBJ1-2,-,-,CAWSVQGYGYTF,TGTGCCTGGAGTGTACAGGGTTACGGCTACACCTTC
TRBV3-1/TRBV3-2,TRBJ1-3,-,-,CASSPMGNTIYF,TGTGCCAGCAGCCCCATGGGAAACACCATATATTTT
TRBV21-1,TRBJ1-3,-,-,CASSKVQASGNTIYF,TGTGCCAGCAGCAAAGTCCAGGCCTCTGGAAACACCATATATTTT
TRBV2,TRBJ1-2,few,-,CASRTEGYTF,TGTGCCAGCAGGACGGAGGGCTACACCTTC
TRBV7-9,TRBJ1-1,-,-,CASSPRAASTEAFF,TGTGCCAGCAGCCCTCGTGCGGCTAGCACTGAAGCTTTCTTT
TRBV28,TRBJ1-1,-,-,CASSTPRDFNTEAFF,TGTGCCAGCAGTACCCCACGGGACTTTAACACTGAAGCTTTCTTT
TRBV18,TRBJ1-3,-,-,CASLGGPGNTIYF,TGTGCCAGCCTGGGAGGACCTGGAAACACCATATATTTT
TRBV18,TRBJ1-4,-,-,CASSPRGSRTNEKLFF,TGTGCCAGCTCACCGAGAGGGTCAAGAACTAATGAAAAACTGTTTTTT
TRBV19,TRBJ1-6,few,TRBD1,CASSIRGTGGLNNSPLHF,TGTGCCAGTAGTATCCGCGGGACAGGGGGTTTGAATAATTCACCCCTCCACTTT
TRBV6-2/TRBV6-3,TRBJ1-3,-,-,CASSIRQRRSGNTIYF,TGTGCCAGCAGTATAAGACAGAGACGATCTGGAAACACCATATATTTT
TRBV3-1/TRBV3-2,TRBJ2-7,once,-,CASSQMAEQYF,TGTGCCAGCAGCCAAATGGCCGAGCAGTACTTC
TRBV3-1/TRBV3-2,TRBJ1-5,-,-,CASSQARGRTAGQPQHF,TGTGCCAGCAGCCAAGCTCGAGGACGGACGGCGGGTCAGCCCCAGCATTTT
TRBV28,TRBJ2-5,-,-,CASSLAGARQETQYF,TGTGCCAGCAGTTTAGCAGGGGCGAGGCAAGAGACCCAGTACTTC
TRBV5-8,TRBJ1-1,-,TRBD1,CASSLDRGTEAFF,TGTGCCAGCAGCCTCGACAGGGGCACTGAAGCTTTCTTT
TRBV7-9,TRBJ2-3,-,TRBD2,CASSLAGALRDTQYF,TGTGCCAGCAGCCTAGCGGGGGCCCTCCGAGATACGCAGTATTTT
TRBV5-6,TRBJ2-3,-,-,CASSYGRPTDTQYF,TGTGCCAGCAGCTACGGTCGCCCCACAGATACGCAGTATTTT
TRBV29-1,TRBJ1-5,-,-,CSVGGWDQPQHF,TGCAGCGTTGGAGGGTGGGATCAGCCCCAGCATTTT
TRBV3-1/TRBV3-2,TRBJ2-7,-,TRBD2,CASSRSGGLRGDEQYF,TGTGCCAGCAGCCGAAGCGGGGGCTTGAGAGGAGACGAGCAGTACTTC
TRBV4-3,TRBJ2-2,once,-,CASSQDRGDTGELFF,TGCGCCAGCAGCCAAGACAGGGGTGACACCGGGGAGCTGTTTTTT
TRBV15,TRBJ2-2,-,TRBD1,CATSREYGTGEAGELFF,TGTGCCACCAGCAGGGAATACGGGACAGGGGAGGCCGGGGAGCTGTTTTTT
TRBV30,TRBJ1-1,-,-,CAWSVSRLPAEAFF,TGTGCCTGGAGTGTCTCCAGACTGCCCGCTGAAGCTTTCTTT
TRBV11-2,TRBJ1-1,-,TRBD1,CASTVNWAGGITEAFF,TGTGCCAGCACGGTAAATTGGGCAGGGGGCATCACTGAAGCTTTCTTT
TRBV10-3,TRBJ2-2,-,TRBD1,CATGPDRDTGELFF,TGTGCCACCGGGCCGGACAGGGACACCGGGGAGCTGTTTTTT
TRBV10-3,TRBJ1-1,-,-,CAISQGDTEAFF,TGTGCCATCAGTCAAGGGGACACTGAAGCTTTCTTT
TRBV7-9,TRBJ2-3,-,-,CASSFGGTDTQYF,TGTGCCAGCAGCTTCGGGGGAACAGATACGCAGTATTTT
TRBV14,TRBJ2-5,-,TRBD2,CASSPSGGVEETQYF,TGTGCCAGCAGCCCTAGCGGGGGGGTAGAAGAGACCCAGTACTTC
TRBV5-1,TRBJ1-3,few,-,CASSLAGQGNTIYF,TGCGCCAGCAGCTTGGCAGGGCAGGGAAACACCATATATTTT
TRBV28,TRBJ1-6,-,TRBD1,CASSLGTGGSPLHF,TGTGCCAGCAGTTTGGGGACAGGTGGTTCACCCCTCCACTTT
TRBV5-1,TRBJ2-7,-,-,CASSLAPDTSYEQYF,TGCGCCAGCAGCTTGGCGCCGGACACATCCTACGAGCAGTACTTC
TRBV3-1/TRBV3-2,TRBJ2-1,-,TRBD2,CASSHALAALYNEQFF,TGTGCCAGCAGCCACGCACTAGCGGCGCTCTACAATGAGCAGTTCTTC
TRBV6-5,TRBJ1-2,-,TRBD1,CASSRTGGQYGYTF,TGTGCCAGCAGCAGGACAGGGGGGCAATATGGCTACACCTTC
TRBV3-1/TRBV3-2,TRBJ1-1,-,-,CASERPNTEAFF,TGTGCCAGCGAGCGCCCGAACACTGAAGCTTTCTTT
TRBV9,TRBJ2-3,-,-,CASSPPAGSSYTQYF,TGTGCCAGCAGCCCACCGGCAGGGTCGAGTTATACGCAGTATTTT
TRBV18,TRBJ2-5,-,-,CASSPRGGEETQYF,TGTGCCAGCTCACCAAGAGGAGGGGAGGAGACCCAGTACTTC
TRBV2,TRBJ2-3,-,-,CASSEAPVTSTDTQYF,TGTGCCAGCAGTGAAGCGCCTGTAACTAGCACAGATACGCAGTATTTT
TRBV19,TRBJ1-6,-,TRBD1,CASSSQGADIINSPLHF,TGTGCCAGTAGTAGCCAGGGGGCGGATATAATTAATTCACCCCTCCACTTT
TRBV4-1,TRBJ1-5,-,-,CASSQGVGGDQPQHF,TGCGCCAGCAGCCAGGGTGTGGGGGGTGATCAGCCCCAGCATTTT
TRBV3-1/TRBV3-2,TRBJ1-2,-,TRBD1,CASSPGQGGYGYTF,TGTGCCAGCAGCCCCGGACAGGGTGGCTATGGCTACACCTTC
TRBV28,TRBJ1-1,-,TRBD1,CASRGAGGNTEAFF,TGTGCCAGTCGTGGGGCAGGGGGAAACACTGAAGCTTTCTTT
TRBV9,TRBJ2-3,-,TRBD2,CASSPVAGITDTQYF,TGTGCCAGCAGCCCCGTAGCGGGAATCACAGATACGCAGTATTTT
TRBV29-1,TRBJ1-5,-,TRBD1,CSVEEDRGQPQHF,TGCAGCGTTGAAGAGGACAGGGGTCAGCCCCAGCATTTT
TRBV3-1/TRBV3-2,TRBJ2-7,-,-,CASSKGMGDYEQYF,TGTGCCAGCTCCAAAGGGATGGGAGACTACGAGCAGTACTTC
TRBV2,TRBJ1-5,many,TRBD1,CASKHRTGEDQPQHF,TGTGCCAGCAAGCACCGGACAGGGGAGGATCAGCCCCAGCATTTT
TRBV5-6,TRBJ1-1,-,-,CASSLVSGYVTEAFF,TGTGCCAGCAGCTTGGTTTCGGGGTATGTCACTGAAGCTTTCTTT
TRBV12-3/TRBV12-4,TRBJ1-1,-,TRBD1,CASSPTGGVLPAF,TGTGCCAGCAGTCCGACAGGGGGGGTTTTACCTGCCTTT